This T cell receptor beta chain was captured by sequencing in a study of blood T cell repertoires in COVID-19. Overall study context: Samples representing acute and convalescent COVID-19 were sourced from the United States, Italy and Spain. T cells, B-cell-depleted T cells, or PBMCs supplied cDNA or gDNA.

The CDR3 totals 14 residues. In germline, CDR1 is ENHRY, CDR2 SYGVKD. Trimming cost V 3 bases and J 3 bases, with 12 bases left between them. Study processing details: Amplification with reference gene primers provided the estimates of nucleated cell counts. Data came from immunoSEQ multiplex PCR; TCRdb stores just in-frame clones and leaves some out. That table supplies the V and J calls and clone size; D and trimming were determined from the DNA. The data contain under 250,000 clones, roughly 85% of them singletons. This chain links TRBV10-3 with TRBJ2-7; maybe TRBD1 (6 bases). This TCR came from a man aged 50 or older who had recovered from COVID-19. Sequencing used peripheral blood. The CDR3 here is CAISDRDTDYEQYF. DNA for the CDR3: TGTGCCATCAGTGATAGGGACACGGACTACGAGCAGTACTTC.